This T cell receptor (beta chain) was retrieved from a study of shared clonotypes between healthy human individuals. The CDR3 contains 14 residues. Germline CDR1 ENHRY, CDR2 SYGVKD. Losses at the gene ends were 10 bases for V and 4 bases for J; bases not matched to a gene: 9. Regarding the study as a whole: It was expected that sequencing depth would affect clonotype sharing among donors. On the whole, naive subsets had larger estimated richness than memory subsets had.

Clones were sequenced by immunoSEQ multiplex PCR, and TCRdb holds only the in-frame ones, with some missing. The table has some 2 million clones, approximately 94% seen once. In regard to this clone: Its target is not known.

The naive CD8 population came from CD45RO-negative cells selected for CCR7, without terminally differentiated effector memory CD45RA+ cells. The sequenced sample was naive CD8+ T cells sorted from blood. This receptor was taken from a man between 18 and 35 years old in good health. The chain links TRBV10-3 to TRBJ2-3; 9 bases line up with TRBD1. Here the CDR3 reads CATAETGGSDTQYF. In nucleotides, the CDR3 is TGTGCCACAGCCGAGACAGGGGGTTCAGATACGCAGTATTTT.